Described below is a single T cell receptor (beta chain) sequence and its context. The data derive from a study of blood T cell repertoires in COVID-19. Across the study: Some COVID-19 samples were acute and others convalescent; all came from the United States, Italy and Spain.

The method was immunoSEQ multiplex PCR; TCRdb's version includes in-frame clones alone and lacks a portion of them. The table records approximately 130,000 clones, 80% to 85% of them present only once. For recovered donors of Cohort 3, there were two negative PCRs, clearance, or symptom resolution. There are 16 residues in the CDR3. Germline V gene lookup returns CDR1 SNHLY and CDR2 FYNNEI. V was clipped by 4 bases and J by 0 bases, with 15 bases between them. V is TRBV2 and J is TRBJ1-1; possibly TRBD1 for D (5 bases). The sequencing sample was made of PBMCs or T cells enriched from blood (not recorded which). This receptor was obtained from a man younger than 40 who had recovered from COVID-19. For the CDR3, the DNA is TGTGCCAGCAGTGTCGAACAGGTTTCATTGAACACTGAAGCTTTCTTT. Translated: CASSVEQVSLNTEAFF.